This T cell receptor (beta chain) was found in a study of CD4 T cell repertoires in COVID-19. Study in general: After around ten days of IL-2 expansion, CFSE-low cells were relabeled and restimulated with other coronavirus spikes. Study-wide points: SARS-CoV and/or HKU1 spike cultures shared between 7 and 25% of SARS-CoV-2 clonotypes. Two or all three memory subsets shared several highly expanded SARS-CoV-2-reactive clonotypes.

Assay used: immunoSEQ multiplex PCR; TCRdb lists only in-frame clones, some missing. This sample carries approximately 22,000 clones, more than 75% of them seen once, and the ten largest clones take over 0.55%. On this clone: Its matching antigen is unknown.

Sequencing was done directly on freshly isolated, uncultured memory T cells. CDR1 and CDR2 from the germline V gene are SGHVS and FQNEAQ. The length of the CDR3 is 16 residues. V dropped 1 base and J dropped 4 bases, with 17 bases sitting between them. This sample comprised central memory CD4+ T cells from blood, obtained before the COVID-19 pandemic. The chain links TRBV7-8 to TRBJ2-7; D not certain. This receptor was taken from a human donor who had COVID-19. For the CDR3, the DNA is TGTGCCAGCAGCTTAGAGGTGGCCTCCTCGGAGTACGAGCAGTACTTC. Protein product: CASSLEVASSEYEQYF. Filled out from reference TRBV7-8 and TRBJ2-7, the complete variable domain reads GAGVSQSPRYKVAKRGQDVALRCDPISGHVSLFWYQQALGQGPEFLTYFQNEAQLDKSGLPSDRFFAERPEGSVSTLKIQRTQQEDSAVYLCASSLEVASSEYEQYFGPGTRLTVT.